This T cell receptor beta chain was sequenced during a study of shared clonotypes between healthy human individuals. As to this clone: Its antigen remains unidentified.

Study-wide results and caveats: Exclusively blood specimens were collected; tissue repertoires likely differ. Rarefaction showed sorted-subset sequencing was incomplete despite large depth. Naive CD4 clonotypes overlapped across a handful of donors at roughly 5%. Compared with memory subsets, naive subsets generally had larger estimated richness.

The CDR3 loop spans 15 amino acids. Deletions cut 2 bases from V and 4 bases from J, with 12 bases between. Germline loops: CDR1 MNHNS, CDR2 SASEGT. TCRdb keeps only in-frame clones here, not all; method: immunoSEQ multiplex PCR. This sample carries 200,000 to 250,000 clones, under 80% of them seen once, and the ten largest clones take 11%. This chain joins TRBV6-1 and TRBJ1-5; D gene uncertain. Sequenced: memory CD4+ T cells sorted from blood. Subset given: CD45RA-negative fraction. The receptor was isolated from a man aged 30-40 years in good health. CDR3 loop: CASSEISIINQPQHF. The CDR3 nucleotides are TGTGCCAGCAGTGAAATATCCATTATTAATCAGCCCCAGCATTTT.